The 18 T cell receptor beta chains below come from one sample, sequenced in a study of cytomegalovirus exposure and HLA in healthy donors. Amplification used 60 Vbeta primers and 13 Jbeta primers. Sequencing was performed with immunoSEQ multiplex PCR; in TCRdb, only in-frame clones are kept and a portion is missing. Of around 150,000 clones in the sample, about 65% were seen once. The sequenced material came from PBMCs. These receptors were collected from a man between 40 and 49 years old in good health and CMV-seropositive.

J is TRBJ2-1 and V is TRBV11-1; 7 bases map to TRBD2. The germline gives CDR1 SGHAT, CDR2 FQDESV (reference sequence). There are 15 residues in the CDR3. V dropped 1 base and J dropped 3; count of bases not matched to a gene: 3. CDR3 amino acids: CASSLERGYYNEQFF. For the CDR3, the DNA is TGTGCCAGCAGCTTAGAGCGGGGCTACTACAATGAGCAGTTCTTC.

The chain uses TRBV19 and TRBJ1-2; 8 positions match TRBD1. V was clipped by 6 bases and J by 4 bases; unmatched bases: 7. CDR3 length equals 14 residues. Germline assignment: CDR1 LNHDA and CDR2 SQIVND (reference sequence). The DNA of the CDR3 is TGTGCCAGTAGATCACCCGGGACAGGCTATGGCTACACCTTC. Encoded protein: CASRSPGTGYGYTF.

The chain combines TRBV19 with TRBJ1-1, with D perhaps matching TRBD1 (5 bases). V was trimmed by 5 bases and J by 3 bases, leaving 13 bases between them. CDR3 length: 14 residues. Germline values: CDR1 LNHDA, CDR2 SQIVND (reference sequence). CDR3 sequence: CASSPDGGDTEAFF. The CDR3 DNA follows: TGTGCCAGTAGTCCAGACGGGGGGGACACTGAAGCTTTCTTT.

This clone showed up just a few times. The CDR3 loop reads CASSQEVVPNTEAFF. CDR3 DNA sequence: TGCGCCAGCAGCCAAGAGGTAGTGCCGAACACTGAAGCTTTCTTT. This chain links TRBV4-1 with TRBJ1-1, with D unclear. Deletions cut 0 bases from V and 1 base from J, with 9 bases between. CDR3 length: 15 amino acids. The germline gives CDR1 MGHRA, CDR2 YSYEKL.

About this clone: Other DNA sequences in the same sample also yield this CDR3. This chain connects TRBV27 to TRBJ1-1; D gene uncertain. Looked up from germline, CDR1 is MNHEY and CDR2 is SMNVEV (reference sequence). The V end lost 3 bases, the J end lost 1 base, and 6 bases lay between the germline ends. The CDR3 runs to 13 residues. The CDR3 DNA follows: TGTGCCAGCAGTTTGGGCAGGAACACTGAAGCTTTCTTT. Amino acid sequence: CASSLGRNTEAFF.

V and J are TRBV18 and TRBJ1-2, with 7 nucleotides matching TRBD1. Germline V CDR1 and CDR2: KGHSH, LQKENI. This CDR3 has 14 amino acids. Unmatched junction bases numbered 11, after V lost 2 bases and J lost 11 bases. CDR3 DNA sequence: TGTGCCAGCTCACCAGCCCGGCAGGGGGGCGAATACACCTTC. The encoded protein is CASSPARQGGEYTF.

This clone showed up just a few times. The chain is built from TRBV6-1 and TRBJ1-1; D gene ambiguous. This CDR3 has 14 residues. CDR1 is MNHNS, CDR2 SASEGT, per germline. V dropped 6 bases and J dropped 0 bases, with 11 bases sitting between them. The CDR3 region has the DNA TGTGCCAGCAGAAGGCCGGGAATGAACACTGAAGCTTTCTTT. It codes for CASRRPGMNTEAFF.

This chain links TRBV9 with TRBJ2-3, with TRBD1 identical over 7 bases. Germline loops: CDR1 SGDLS, CDR2 YYNGEE. The CDR3 runs to 14 residues. The ends lost 4 bases at V and 1 base at J; junction bases unmatched: 3. CDR3 sequence reads: CASSFDRGTDTQYF. CDR3 sequence (DNA): TGTGCCAGCAGCTTCGACAGGGGCACAGATACGCAGTATTTT. The variable domain in full, with the rest retrieved from reference TRBV9 and TRBJ2-3, is DSGVTQTPKHLITATGQRVTLRCSPRSGDLSVYWYQQSLDQGLQFLIQYYNGEERAKGNILERFSAQQFPDLHSELNLSSLELGDSALYFCASSFDRGTDTQYFGPGTRLTVL.

V usage is TRBV30 and J usage is TRBJ1-6, with D perhaps matching TRBD1 (5 bases). Germline CDR1 reads GTSNPN; CDR2 reads SVGIG (reference sequence). The CDR3 length is 13 residues. Trimming removed 4 bases from V and 15 bases from J, with 19 bases in between. The CDR3, as DNA: TGTGCCTGGACCCCCGACAGTGGAGCCCTCCTCCACTTT. Translation gives CAWTPDSGALLHF.

V usage is TRBV28 and J usage is TRBJ1-6, with 7 positions matching TRBD1. This CDR3 is 15 amino acids long. Germline CDR1 and CDR2: MDHEN and SYDVKM. Trimming removed 2 bases from V and 3 bases from J; junction bases left unmatched: 1. CDR3 bases: TGTGCCAGCAGTTTAACAGGGGTCTATAATTCACCCCTCCACTTT. Translation gives CASSLTGVYNSPLHF.

V gene TRBV7-9 combines with J gene TRBJ1-6; 10 bases fit TRBD1. V lost 5 bases, J lost 7 bases, and 5 bases stayed unmatched. The germline V gene has CDR1 SEHNR and CDR2 FQNEAQ (reference sequence). The CDR3 runs to 15 residues. The CDR3 DNA sequence: TGTGCCAGCAGCCCAGGACAGGGGGAAAATTCACCCCTCCACTTT. Translating it yields CASSPGQGENSPLHF.

As for this clone: Additional DNA sequences in this sample encode the identical CDR3. The rearrangement links TRBV18 to TRBJ1-2, with D perhaps TRBD1 (6 bases). CDR1 is KGHSH and CDR2 is LQKENI in the germline V gene. This CDR3 has 13 amino acids. V dropped 6 bases and J dropped 2 bases, with 10 bases sitting between them. This CDR3 reads CASSPDRNYGYTF. The CDR3 nucleotides are TGTGCCAGCTCCCCTGACAGGAACTATGGCTACACCTTC.

The genes are TRBV4-2 and TRBJ1-6, with 7 bases aligning to TRBD1. V dropped 3 bases and J dropped 7; count of bases not matched to a gene: 9. From germline, CDR1 is LGHNA and CDR2 YNFKEQ. This CDR3 is built from 16 residues. CDR3 sequence (DNA): TGTGCCAGCAGCCACCGGGGACAGCCCGCGAATTCACCCCTCCACTTT. Translated: CASSHRGQPANSPLHF.

As to this clone: One end of the junction is discordant with germline, which a read error may explain. This chain links TRBV7-9 with TRBJ2-5; D remains ambiguous. This CDR3 comprises 12 residues. Germline V gene sequence: CDR1 SEHNR, CDR2 FQNEAQ (reference sequence). In nucleotides, the CDR3 is TGTTCCAGCAGCCCCCAACAAGAGACCCAGTACTTC. As protein: CSSSPQQETQYF.

The V and J genes are TRBV7-8 and TRBJ2-7; 7 bases are a match to TRBD1. The CDR3 sequence is 14 residues long. The V segment lost 6 bases and the J segment 5 bases; nucleotides outside the gene matches: 10. Per germline, CDR1 SGHVS and CDR2 FQNEAQ. The CDR3 nucleotides are TGTGCCAGCAGTTCCTTACAGGGGATCCACGAGCAGTACTTC. Translated: CASSSLQGIHEQYF.

The V gene is TRBV4-1, the J gene TRBJ2-5; 7 bases are shared with TRBD1. The CDR3 sequence is 16 residues long. The trim removed 1 base at V and 7 bases at J, leaving 12 bases unmatched. Per germline, CDR1 MGHRA and CDR2 YSYEKL. The CDR3 nucleotides are TGCGCCAGCAGCCAAGTGGCCCTGGCAGGGGGTTTGACCCAGTACTTC. It translates to CASSQVALAGGLTQYF.

The chain has TRBV18 and TRBJ2-5, with 7 bases identical to TRBD1. Judging by the DNA end, TRBJ2-7 fits better; the J call may be wrong. The length of the CDR3 is 15 residues. The V gene's germline CDR1 is KGHSH and CDR2 LQKENI. The CDR3 reads CASSPGTAPLDEQYF. The CDR3 nucleotides are TGTGCCAGCTCACCGGGGACAGCGCCTTTGGACGAGCAGTACTTC.

This clone showed up just once. The rearrangement joins TRBV5-6 to TRBJ1-5; a possible D gene is TRBD1 (6 bases). The germline CDR1 and CDR2 sequences are SGHDT and YYEEEE. This CDR3 is built from 15 residues. V lost 4 bases to trimming and J lost 7 bases, with 18 bases between them. The CDR3 region has the DNA TGTGCCAGCAGCCAGTCAGGGGTTCTGTTACAGCCCCAGCATTTT. Translated: CASSQSGVLLQPQHF.